The 7 T cell receptor beta chains listed next were all sequenced from one sample in a study of T-cell reconstitution after alpha-beta-depleted transplantation in children. This sample's TCRbeta library carried unique molecular identifier barcodes. Via MiXCR, TCRdb re-called the PCR reads, giving one row per CDR3 protein. The sample lists over 400,000 distinct CDR3 sequences; about 40% were seen once. The source was PBMCs, collected before TCRalphabeta/CD19-depleted stem cell transplant. Source of these receptors: a girl aged 2-10 years with aplastic anemia, due to receive a stem cell transplant.

Ten or more counts support this clonotype. V and J are TRBV7-2 and TRBJ1-1; tentatively, D is TRBD1 (6 bases). The V and J ends lost 1 base and 6 bases respectively, with 12 bases between them. Looked up from germline, CDR1 is SGHTA and CDR2 is FQGNSA. The CDR3 has 14 residues. The CDR3 sequence: CASSLGSRQAEAFF. CDR3 DNA: TGTGCCAGCAGCTTAGGGTCCCGACAGGCTGAAGCTTTCTTT.

Many counts were recorded for this clonotype. For the CDR3, the DNA is TGTGCCAGTGCCAGGACAGGCCTTCCACGGGTGCAGTTCTTC. Residues: CASARTGLPRVQFF. V is TRBV28 and J is TRBJ2-1; TRBD1 aligns across 7 bases. The CDR3 length is 14 residues. Trimming cost V 9 bases and J 12 bases; bases outside gene matches: 17. Germline V gene data show CDR1 as MDHEN and CDR2 as SYDVKM.

This chain uses TRBV12-2 with TRBJ2-7; the DNA was not used to check the table's D call, TRBD2. TRBV12-2 is annotated as a pseudogene. The CDR3 is made up of 16 amino acids. DNA for the CDR3: TGTGCAAGTCGCTACCCCAGCGGGAGGGTCGGGGACGAGCAGTACTTC. Its protein is CASRYPSGRVGDEQYF.

This chain joins TRBV29-1 and TRBJ2-2, with 12 bases aligning to TRBD1. Per germline, CDR1 SQVTM and CDR2 ANQGSEA. The V gene end was trimmed by 0 bases and the J gene end by 5 bases; junction bases not matched to a gene: 13. This CDR3 contains 19 residues. The CDR3 here is CSVEDLGKPGQGATGELFF. CDR3 nucleotides: TGCAGCGTTGAAGATCTCGGAAAGCCGGGACAGGGGGCAACCGGGGAGCTGTTTTTT.

This chain connects TRBV7-8 to TRBJ2-5, with D possibly being TRBD2 (5 bases). The germline V gene has CDR1 SGHVS and CDR2 FQNEAQ. The CDR3 has 20 amino acids. Trimming took off 4 bases at V and 6 bases at J, with 33 bases between the two ends. The CDR3 spells CASSSSLVPEFGRRVQTQYF. The CDR3, as DNA: TGTGCCAGCAGCTCCTCACTAGTTCCGGAGTTCGGACGGCGGGTACAGACCCAGTACTTC.

A word on this clonotype: One base away lies a much larger clone, so this may be a sequencing read error. This chain links TRBV28 with TRBJ2-1, with D unresolved. In germline, CDR1 is MDHEN, CDR2 SYDVKM. V was clipped by 2 bases and J by 8 bases, with 1 base between them. The CDR3 contains 10 residues. CDR3: CASSLDEQFF. The CDR3 DNA sequence: TGTGCCAGCAGTTTAGATGAGCAGTTCTTC.

This clonotype has a count of ten or more. This chain uses TRBV20-1 with TRBJ2-1, with TRBD2 identical over 14 bases. Germline CDR1 is DFQATT and CDR2 is SNEGSKA (reference sequence). The V segment lost 4 bases and the J segment 8 bases; nucleotides outside the gene matches: 7. The CDR3 has 15 amino acids. The CDR3 DNA is TGCAGTGCTAAACCGGGACTAGCGGGAGTGCATGAGCAGTTCTTC. This encodes CSAKPGLAGVHEQFF.